This passage covers 32 T cell receptor beta chains from one sample sequenced in a study of T cell responses to AZD1222 COVID-19 vaccine. Measured with immunoSEQ multiplex PCR; TCRdb has only the in-frame clones, and not every one. Among 150,000 to 200,000 clones listed, 90% to 95% were seen once. This specimen consisted of peripheral blood, obtained 28 days after the second dose of the MenACWY control vaccine. Receptors originate from an adult who received the MenACWY meningococcal vaccine as a control.

V is TRBV5-4 and J is TRBJ2-1; 11 bases map to TRBD2. This CDR3 is 16 amino acids long. V lost 4 bases and J lost 0; bases outside the gene matches: 3. CDR1 and CDR2 from the germline V gene are SGHNT and YYREEE (reference sequence). CDR3 in amino acids: CASSRSGGASYNEQFF. DNA of the CDR3: TGTGCCAGCAGCCGTAGCGGGGGGGCCTCCTACAATGAGCAGTTCTTC.

A word on this clone: Sequence at one end of the junction differs from germline and may be a read error. V and J are TRBV7-9 and TRBJ1-2, with D maybe TRBD1 (6 bases). Germline CDR1 and CDR2: SEHNR and FQNEAQ (reference sequence). There are 13 residues in the CDR3. DNA of the CDR3: TGTGCCAGCAGCTTAGACAGGGTGGGGCCGAGCGACTTC. This translates into CASSLDRVGPSDF.

The CDR3 protein is CASSYSRFRGYGYTF. CDR3 nucleotides: TGTGCCAGCAGTTACTCGAGATTCCGGGGCTATGGCTACACCTTC. The chain uses TRBV6-5 and TRBJ1-2; D unresolved. Trimming took off 0 bases at V and 4 bases at J, with 12 bases between the two ends. This CDR3 contains 15 residues. The germline V gene encodes CDR1 MNHEY and CDR2 SVGAGI.

The count of this clone is one. The chain has TRBV5-5 and TRBJ1-3; possibly TRBD1 for D (6 bases). The CDR3 is 17 amino acids. CDR1 and CDR2 from the germline V gene are SGHKS and YYEKEE (reference sequence). V was cut by 0 bases and J by 4 bases, with 17 bases left in between. In DNA form, the CDR3 reads TGTGCCAGCAGCTTGGCCCCCGTCAGGGGATTGGGAAACACCATATATTTT. Translated, it gives CASSLAPVRGLGNTIYF.

Here the CDR3 reads CASSLNVFSGYTF. The CDR3 DNA reads TGTGCCAGCAGTTTAAATGTTTTTTCCGGCTACACCTTC. The chain joins TRBV6-5 to TRBJ1-2; D remains unclear. Germline CDR1 and CDR2: MNHEY and SVGAGI. Trimming stripped 4 bases from V and 8 bases from J, with 14 bases between. The CDR3 is made up of 13 amino acids.

J is TRBJ1-2 and V is TRBV20-1, with a weak D call TRBD1 (5 bases). Trimming cost V 3 bases and J 7 bases, with 9 bases left between them. The CDR3 runs to 11 residues. Looked up from germline, CDR1 is DFQATT and CDR2 is SNEGSKA (reference sequence). CDR3 nucleotides: TGCAGTGCTAGGGGACTGTCTGGCTACACCTTC. It translates to CSARGLSGYTF.

This clone was detected once. This CDR3 is CASSQGALAGGRWQFF. The CDR3 DNA follows: TGTGCCAGCAGCCAAGGGGCCCTAGCGGGGGGTCGGTGGCAGTTCTTC. The chain carries TRBV3-1 (or the pseudogene TRBV3-2) and TRBJ2-1, with 11 positions matching TRBD2. The V gene end was trimmed by 1 base and the J gene end by 12 bases; junction bases not matched to a gene: 11. Germline loops: CDR1 LGHDT, CDR2 YNNKEL (reference sequence). This CDR3 spans 16 amino acids.

The J gene is TRBJ1-4, the V gene TRBV7-2; D possibly corresponds to TRBD1 (5 bases). This CDR3 spans 15 amino acids. V dropped 4 bases and J dropped 6 bases, with 15 bases sitting between them. Germline loops: CDR1 SGHTA, CDR2 FQGNSA. Here the CDR3 reads CASSSNRIVDEKLFF. CDR3 DNA: TGTGCCAGCAGCTCAAACAGGATCGTGGATGAAAAACTGTTTTTT.

The chain combines TRBV9 with TRBJ2-2, with D uncertain. V shed 0 bases and J shed 7 bases, with 13 bases lying between them. Germline CDR1 and CDR2: SGDLS and YYNGEE. CDR3 length: 15 residues. The CDR3 loop is CASSVASGTGGELFF. The CDR3 bases are TGTGCCAGCAGCGTAGCTTCGGGTACGGGCGGGGAGCTGTTTTTT.

This chain links TRBV5-1 with TRBJ2-3; TRBD2 might be the D (7 bases). The CDR3 covers 16 residues. The V end lost 4 bases, the J end lost 6 bases, and 21 bases lay between the germline ends. Germline CDR1 and CDR2: SGHRS and YFSETQ. The CDR3 DNA reads TGCGCCAGCAGCCCGAGGGGGGGGGCCAGGAGGGATACGCAGTATTTT. Amino acids: CASSPRGGARRDTQYF.

Only one count was recorded for this clone. The chain has TRBV6-5 and TRBJ2-3; TRBD2 aligns across 8 bases. With 7 bases clipped from V and 2 bases from J, the junction kept 8 bases outside the gene matches. This CDR3 region has 15 residues. Germline lookup yields CDR1 MNHEY and CDR2 SVGAGI. In nucleotides, the CDR3 is TGTGCCAGCACCCGACTAGCGCCATCCACAGATACGCAGTATTTT. Protein product: CASTRLAPSTDTQYF.

The chain links TRBV6-2 or TRBV6-3 to TRBJ1-2; a possible D gene is TRBD1 (6 bases). The CDR3 has 15 amino acids. Germline V gene lookup returns CDR1 MNHEY and CDR2 SVGEGT. Trimming cost V 4 bases and J 4 bases, with 16 bases left between them. The CDR3 region is CASSSSGRGVYGYTF. The CDR3 DNA reads as TGTGCCAGCAGTTCCTCGGGCAGGGGAGTCTATGGCTACACCTTC.

The chain joins TRBV2 to TRBJ1-5; perhaps TRBD1 as D (6 bases). This CDR3 has 16 residues. Germline lookup yields CDR1 SNHLY and CDR2 FYNNEI. The V and J ends lost 7 bases and 2 bases respectively, with 18 bases between them. The CDR3 sequence is CASTSRGGIGNQPQHF. The CDR3 DNA sequence: TGTGCCAGCACCTCACGGGGGGGCATCGGCAATCAGCCCCAGCATTTT.

This clone was seen a single time. This chain joins TRBV13 and TRBJ2-1, with D maybe TRBD2 (6 bases). V was clipped by 5 bases and J by 4 bases, with 21 bases between them. CDR3 length equals 17 residues. Germline lookup yields CDR1 PRHDT and CDR2 FYEKMQ (reference sequence). The CDR3 sequence: CASSPRRVSGKYNEQFF. Written as DNA, the CDR3 is TGTGCCAGCAGCCCTCGAAGGGTTAGCGGTAAATACAATGAGCAGTTCTTC.

The chain recombines TRBV27 with TRBJ1-1; weak D call: TRBD1 (6 bases). Germline V gives CDR1 MNHEY, CDR2 SMNVEV (reference sequence). V lost 6 bases and J lost 0, with 14 bases in between. The CDR3 totals 15 residues. CDR3 in DNA: TGTGCCAGCAGCCCTATGGGACACCTGAACACTGAAGCTTTCTTT. Its protein is CASSPMGHLNTEAFF.

The CDR3 DNA follows: TGCAGTGCTAGTGCCCAGGCTCACAATGAGCAGTTCTTC. Translated: CSASAQAHNEQFF. The chain joins TRBV20-1 to TRBJ2-1, with D hard to call. The CDR3 totals 13 residues. The V gene lost 3 bases and the J gene lost 5 bases, with 11 bases spanning the gap. The germline V gene has CDR1 DFQATT and CDR2 SNEGSKA (reference sequence).

This chain connects TRBV5-1 to TRBJ1-1, with D hard to call. The germline CDR1 and CDR2 sequences are SGHRS and YFSETQ. The CDR3 contains 14 residues. The V end was cut by 0 bases, the J end by 4 bases, with 10 bases between. In DNA, the CDR3 is TGCGCCAGCAGCTTGGAGGGAATGGGCACTGAAGCTTTCTTT. It is translated as CASSLEGMGTEAFF. The whole variable domain, filled in from reference TRBV5-1 and TRBJ1-1, reads KAGVTQTPRYLIKTRGQQVTLSCSPISGHRSVSWYQQTPGQGLQFLFEYFSETQRNKGNFPGRFSGRQFSNSRSEMNVSTLELGDSALYLCASSLEGMGTEAFFGQGTRLTVV.

The rearrangement uses TRBV20-1 and TRBJ1-1; D not certain. The CDR3 contains 11 residues. Germline CDR1 is DFQATT and CDR2 is SNEGSKA (reference sequence). The V end was cut by 0 bases, the J end by 7 bases, with 6 bases between. The CDR3 nucleotides read TGCAGTGCTAGAGATTACAATGAAGCTTTCTTT. As protein: CSARDYNEAFF.

V gene TRBV30 combines with J gene TRBJ2-2; 8 nucleotides line up with TRBD1. This CDR3 is 12 amino acids long. Trimming removed 8 bases from V and 1 base from J; junction bases left unmatched: 0. In germline, CDR1 is GTSNPN, CDR2 SVGIG (reference sequence). CDR3 amino acids: CAGQGNTGELFF. The CDR3 DNA reads TGTGCCGGACAGGGGAACACCGGGGAGCTGTTTTTT.

The V and J genes are TRBV6-6 and TRBJ1-2, with D possibly being TRBD1 (5 bases). The germline CDR1 and CDR2 sequences are MNHNY and SVGAGI (reference sequence). V shed 0 bases and J shed 7 bases, with 12 bases lying between them. The CDR3 is 14 amino acids. CDR3 sequence reads: CASSYSGRAGGYTF. The CDR3 DNA reads as TGTGCCAGCAGTTACTCTGGCAGGGCAGGTGGCTACACCTTC.

The chain has TRBV3-1 (or the pseudogene TRBV3-2) and TRBJ1-4; possible D gene TRBD1, 6 bases. The V and J ends lost 8 bases and 4 bases respectively, with 14 bases between them. This CDR3 spans 14 amino acids. Germline V gene sequence: CDR1 LGHDT, CDR2 YNNKEL (reference sequence). CDR3 protein: CASGSGTYNEKLFF. The CDR3 coding sequence is TGTGCCAGCGGCTCCGGGACATATAATGAAAAACTGTTTTTT.

This chain links TRBV14 with TRBJ1-2; 7 nucleotides match TRBD1. V gave up 0 bases and J gave up 4 bases; unmatched junction bases: 5. Germline V gene sequence: CDR1 SGHDN, CDR2 FVKESK. The CDR3 is made up of 15 amino acids. The CDR3 DNA reads as TGTGCCAGCAGCCAAGAATCTCAGGGGGGCTATGGCTACACCTTC. As protein: CASSQESQGGYGYTF.

This clone showed up many times. The DNA of the CDR3 is TGTGCCAGTAGTTGGGCTAACTATGGCTACACCTTC. Translation: CASSWANYGYTF. The rearrangement links TRBV19 to TRBJ1-2; no definite D call. The germline gives CDR1 LNHDA, CDR2 SQIVND (reference sequence). The CDR3 sequence is 12 residues long. Trimming removed 5 bases at V and 0 bases at J, with 4 bases between.

Comment on this clone: Germline is not matched at one junction end, which may reflect a read error. This chain uses TRBV7-7 with TRBJ2-2, with 7 bases aligning to TRBD1. The CDR3 loop spans 14 amino acids. Germline V gene data show CDR1 as SSHAT and CDR2 as FNYEAQ (reference sequence). In DNA form, the CDR3 reads TGTGCTAGCAGCCAGGGACAGTCCACCGGGGAGCTGTTTTTT. Translation gives CASSQGQSTGELFF. Full variable domain (outside the CDR3, taken from reference TRBV7-7 and TRBJ2-2): GAGVSQSPRYKVTKRGQDVTLRCDPISSHATLYWYQQALGQGPEFLTYFNYEAQPDKSGLPSDRFSAERPEGSISTLTIQRTEQRDSAMYRCASSQGQSTGELFFGEGSRLTVL.

The CDR3 DNA is TGTGCCAGCAGCTTAAACAGCCTCTATGGCTACACCTTC. Encoded protein: CASSLNSLYGYTF. This chain connects TRBV7-3 to TRBJ1-2, with no clear D. Trimming pared 1 base from V and 4 bases from J, leaving 7 bases between. Per germline, CDR1 SGHTA and CDR2 FQGTGA. The CDR3 is 13 residues long.

The chain carries TRBV7-8 and TRBJ1-1; TRBD1 is a possible D gene (5 bases). Germline V gives CDR1 SGHVS, CDR2 FQNEAQ. This CDR3 is built from 14 residues. The V end was cut by 3 bases, the J end by 1 base, with 9 bases between. The CDR3: CASSLDTGNTEAFF. The CDR3 DNA reads TGTGCCAGCAGCTTGGACACGGGGAACACTGAAGCTTTCTTT.

This chain joins TRBV6-2 or TRBV6-3 and TRBJ1-5, with D unclear. Germline lookup yields CDR1 MNHEY and CDR2 SVGEGT. V lost 0 bases and J lost 6, with 9 bases in between. CDR3 length equals 14 residues. DNA of the CDR3: TGTGCCAGCAGTTACTCGATTGCCTTTCAGCCCCAGCATTTT. The encoded protein is CASSYSIAFQPQHF.

This clone was seen a single time. This chain links TRBV4-2 with TRBJ1-5; the D is unclear. Germline CDR1 reads LGHNA; CDR2 reads YNFKEQ. CDR3 length: 17 residues. Trimming cost V 4 bases and J 0 bases, with 16 bases left between them. This chain's CDR3 is CASSLEWQTYSNQPQHF. Written as DNA, the CDR3 is TGTGCCAGCAGCCTCGAATGGCAGACATATAGCAATCAGCCCCAGCATTTT.

The chain has TRBV19 and TRBJ1-3; unclear D gene. Germline CDR1 is LNHDA and CDR2 is SQIVND (reference sequence). With 3 bases removed from V and 3 bases from J, the gap between germline ends came to 9 bases. The CDR3 consists of 14 residues. For the CDR3, the DNA is TGTGCCAGTAGTATTGGAGGGTATGGAAACACCATATATTTT. It codes for CASSIGGYGNTIYF.

The V gene is TRBV5-1, the J gene TRBJ1-1, with TRBD1 identical over 8 bases. Trimming cost V 0 bases and J 0 bases; bases outside gene matches: 7. The V gene's germline CDR1 is SGHRS and CDR2 YFSETQ. The CDR3 runs to 17 residues. This CDR3 is CASSLVPGGPVNTEAFF. CDR3 bases: TGCGCCAGCAGCTTGGTACCAGGGGGCCCGGTGAACACTGAAGCTTTCTTT.

The chain combines TRBV5-1 with TRBJ2-6; 8 bases match TRBD1. Trimming took 1 base from V and 1 from J; bases not matched to a gene: 4. This CDR3 is built from 17 residues. CDR1 SGHRS and CDR2 YFSETQ come from the germline V gene. Written as DNA, the CDR3 is TGCGCCAGCAGCTTGCAGGGGGCTAGGTCTGGGGCCAACGTCCTGACTTTC. This codes for CASSLQGARSGANVLTF.

The V and J genes are TRBV7-8 and TRBJ2-1; 11 bases line up with TRBD1. The V segment lost 3 bases and the J segment 10 bases; nucleotides outside the gene matches: 5. Per the germline V gene, CDR1 is SGHVS and CDR2 is FQNEAQ. CDR3 length: 14 amino acids. The CDR3 reads CASSLDRGRDEQFF. The CDR3 region has the DNA TGTGCCAGCAGCTTGGACAGGGGGCGCGACGAGCAGTTCTTC.